This TCR beta chain was sequenced for a study of CD8 T cells in Susac syndrome. Findings of the study overall: It was acknowledged in the study that the number of individuals who were included in its TCR sequencing and HLA analysis was relatively small.

Relapsing-remitting disease, either stable or active, was present in the treatment-naive patients who were the multiple sclerosis controls. The RNA input was roughly 0.45 to 1 ug, and it was reverse transcribed with random hexamers. From the immunoSEQ multiplex PCR reads, TCRdb called clonotypes with MiXCR, one entry per CDR3 protein. The sample lists about 150,000 distinct CDR3 sequences; over 95% were seen once. A remark on this clonotype: Its antigen is still unknown.

This CDR3 contains 13 residues. Germline CDR1 and CDR2: MNHEY and SVGAGI. V was cut by 7 bases and J by 2 bases, with 11 bases left in between. The chain employs TRBV6-5 and TRBJ1-2; D remains ambiguous. This clonotype was sampled from a human donor with multiple sclerosis. The sequenced sample was CD8+ T cells from PBMCs. The CDR3 loop reads CASMPGSNYGYTF. The DNA for the CDR3 is TGTGCCAGCATGCCGGGATCAAACTATGGCTACACCTTC.